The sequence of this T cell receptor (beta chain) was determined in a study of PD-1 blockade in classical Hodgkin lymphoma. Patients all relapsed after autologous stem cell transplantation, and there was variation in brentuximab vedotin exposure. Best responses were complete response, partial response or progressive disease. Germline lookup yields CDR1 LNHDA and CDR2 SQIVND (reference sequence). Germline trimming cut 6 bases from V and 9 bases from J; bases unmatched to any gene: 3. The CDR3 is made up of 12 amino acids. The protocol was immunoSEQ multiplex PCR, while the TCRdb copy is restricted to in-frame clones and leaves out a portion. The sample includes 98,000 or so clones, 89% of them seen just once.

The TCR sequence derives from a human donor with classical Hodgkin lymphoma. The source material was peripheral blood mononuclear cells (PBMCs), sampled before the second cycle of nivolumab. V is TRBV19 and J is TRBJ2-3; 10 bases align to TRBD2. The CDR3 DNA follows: TGTGCCAGTAGCCCGGGACTAGCGACGCAGTATTTT. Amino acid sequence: CASSPGLATQYF.